This TCR beta chain originates from a study of response to subunit inactivated influenza vaccine. The study, taken as a whole, reports: New T cells are recruited in small numbers by each seasonal influenza vaccination, according to the authors' suggestion.

MiXCR was run by TCRdb on the RT-PCR reads, yielding one entry per CDR3 protein. The table lists some 600,000 distinct CDR3 sequences, 11% to 15% of them singletons. This clonotype was seen at least ten times. Its antigen is unidentified. This CDR3 is 14 amino acids long. Trimming cost V 7 bases and J 2 bases; bases outside gene matches: 9. Germline values: CDR1 SQVTM, CDR2 ANQGSEA. Specimen: PBMCs from blood, collected approximately 15 days before vaccination. The chain couples TRBV29-1 to TRBJ2-5; 8 bases are a match to TRBD1. This TCR was sampled from a middle-aged man who received an inactivated influenza vaccine. The CDR3 loop reads CSAKTGAAQETQYF. The CDR3 bases are TGCAGCGCAAAGACAGGGGCCGCGCAAGAGACCCAGTACTTC.